This T cell receptor beta chain was retrieved from a study of shared clonotypes between healthy human individuals. Turning to the study itself: Each donor's CD4 naive and CD4 memory cells filled three plates apiece, CD8 naive two, and CD8 memory one.

How the authors handled the data: ImmunoSEQ supplied junction-only sequences lacking quality scores, so filtering was different. Sequencing used immunoSEQ multiplex PCR; TCRdb keeps in-frame clones, though not all of them. V, J and clone size are taken as reported in that table, and D and trimming were inferred from the DNA itself. This sample has around 1 million clones, with 76% found just once. CDR1 and CDR2 from the germline V gene are SGHVS and FQNEAQ. V was cut by 0 bases and J by 5 bases, with 8 bases left in between. The CDR3 is made up of 13 amino acids. Study-wide findings and caveats: Naive subsets typically showed greater estimated richness than memory subsets. Rarefaction demonstrated incomplete sorted-subset sequencing despite large depth.

Note on this clone: Its antigen is not identified.

Sequenced material: memory CD4+ T cells sorted from blood. Described subset: CD45RA-negative fraction. The receptor was isolated from a man aged 18 to 30 in good health. The chain carries TRBV7-8 and TRBJ2-7, with D perhaps matching TRBD1 or TRBD2 (5 bases each). CDR3 DNA: TGTGCCAGCAGCTTAGCGAGGGGTCACGAGCAGTACTTC. Translating gives CASSLARGHEQYF.